This T cell receptor beta chain was captured in a study of cytomegalovirus exposure and HLA in healthy donors (dated by TCRdb to the late 2010s). General notes on the study: An earlier analysis of approximately 550 of the donors reported 250 to 350 Gb of sequence data and 117 million unique TCR beta sequences from 150 million to 200 million T cells. The number of typed donors differed by locus: about 620-640 for A, B, C, DRB1 and DQB1; 522 for DQA1; some 590 for DPA1; and some 430 for DPB1. The later analysis used no new phenotypic data to find candidate immune exposures, relying instead on TCR beta sequences and their occurrence across donors. A later genetic analysis took genome-wide SNP genotypes for about 55% of the roughly 700 donors and used that subset as a discovery cohort. Class I and class II HLA loci were covered by the typing at four-digit resolution. To predict cytomegalovirus infection status, the study brought together high-throughput TCR immunosequencing, statistical association of individual TCRs with disease status, and machine learning. Roughly 5 DR-DQ haplotypes were handled as single units for association and clustering, since linkage in the cohort was strong. The aim of the study was to test whether cataloging public T cell receptors could identify signatures of past pathogen exposure. In addition to the first cohort of 650 to 800 subjects, a separate validation cohort of approximately 120 different subjects was used. About 320 gigabases of sequencing data and roughly 90 million unique TCR sequences were included in an early release covering about 620 HLA-typed donors. All discovery cohort repertoires had been generated using a single sequencing platform. An earlier analysis of 587 of the donors applied high-throughput TCR beta sequencing to assess whether each TCR beta V gene segment acted as functional or pseudogenic. Of the roughly 400 genotyped donors, about 84% fell in the genetic ancestry cluster associated with self-reported Caucasian donors. Donor age, sex, ethnicity and CMV serostatus were collected together with the repertoire data. Across approximately 400 genotyped donors of the cohort, an average of about 220,000 unique TCR beta nucleotide sequences per donor were sequenced, and roughly 20% of those sequences were non-productive. Using immunosequencing, the study profiled T cell repertoires from some 670 subjects and related those repertoires to cytomegalovirus serostatus. To study patterns of TCR occurrence, a later analysis re-analyzed previously published TCR beta repertoires from 500 to 850 donors and added high-resolution HLA genotyping.

This clone has just a few counts. Its specific antigen is unknown. Germline and junction disagree at one end, which may indicate a read error. Inclusive of the bounding cysteine and phenylalanine, the CDR3 is 13 residues long. Solely the CDR3 DNA is kept, with 39 bases framed from the first base. The CDR1 and CDR2 encoded by the germline V gene are SGHRS and YFSETQ. Paper-wide results and their limitations: A total of 164 TCR beta chains were listed by the study as associated with cytomegalovirus. A later genetic analysis associated a missense DCLRE1C variant with V-gene and J-gene trimming of TCR beta chains, and an independent cohort replicated the association. Because some donors lacked HLA typing at each locus, the association tests relied only on the typed subset. Immune exposure information for the cohort was limited to CMV serostatus. It was suggested by the authors that the approach could potentially be generalized to other disease states and immunological phenotypes. A few of the identified cytomegalovirus-associated TCR beta chains were confirmed in vitro to be specific for cytomegalovirus antigens. According to a later genetic analysis, donors in an Asian-associated ancestry cluster had fewer N-insertions in productive TCRs than the roughly 670-donor mean. Because the 87-base-pair reads could not distinguish some IMGT-functional V segments, including TRBV6-2 and TRBV6-3, those segments were excluded. A later analysis found that HLA-associated TCR beta chains were more clonally expanded and had lower generation probabilities than equally common non-associated chains. At a false discovery rate of 0.05, a later analysis linked 16,951 TCR beta sequences to specific HLA alleles. This cohort had only TCR beta chains sequenced, and the lack of alpha or paired-chain data limited which features could be detected. A further reported finding was that TCR beta sequences accurately predicted the HLA-A and HLA-B alleles for most subjects in the first cohort. Because counts were too low, seventeen rarely observed V segments, including chromosome 9 orphons, were excluded from the earlier analysis of some 590 of the donors. According to a later analysis, most CMV-associated TCR beta chains appeared to be HLA-restricted, and the HLA associations seemed to be driven largely by CMV exposure. Strong co-occurrence of HLA alleles, especially DR and DQ, made assigning TCR associations to individual alleles difficult. In both the original and validation cohorts, the classifier was reported to diagnose cytomegalovirus status with high specificity and sensitivity. Most TCR sequences were observed very rarely across donors, whereas some public TCRs were present in many individuals. Correlated functional status among segregating V segments might be attributable to linkage disequilibrium, but an unknown experimental factor could not be ruled out. Presence/absence analyses assumed roughly uniform sequencing depth across donors, an assumption that may not hold. In a later analysis, several top co-occurrence clusters were reported to appear linked to parvovirus B19, influenza, CMV and Epstein-Barr virus. An earlier analysis of around 500 of the donors showed that most TCR beta V segments appeared in productive rearrangements either about 87% or about 30% of the time, which broadly matched IMGT annotations. In a later analysis, TCR association rates were found to vary across HLA loci, with the most associated TCRs seen for DRB1 alleles and the fewest for HLA-C alleles. The sequencing pipeline was judged likely to have produced a cluster of highly shared sequence variants as a technical artifact.

The method behind the library was the immunoSEQ multiplex PCR assay. For the multiplex PCR, a mixture combining 60 forward primers for TCR Vbeta segments and 13 reverse primers for TCR Jbeta segments was used. Amplification of the CDR3 region of rearranged TCR beta genes was performed with a multiplex PCR assay on genomic DNA. Amplified TCR beta libraries were sequenced as 87-base-pair reads on the Illumina HiSeq System. In the original analysis: In a later analysis, tens of millions of unique TCR beta chains were counted across the 500 to 850 repertoires, and approximately 11 million of these chains were shared by at least two donors. Raw reads were error-corrected and collapsed into unique sequences by a nearest-neighbor algorithm in which closely related sequences were merged to remove PCR and sequencing errors. To assign V, D and J gene segments, CDR3 sequences were aligned to IMGT reference sequences. Each retained sequence needed at least a six-nucleotide match to both a V gene segment and a J gene segment. Rearrangements were called productive when the CDR3 lacked stop codons and stayed in frame with V and J; all others were non-productive. CDR3 was defined by IMGT convention, running from the second conserved V-encoded cysteine to the conserved J-encoded phenylalanine. In an earlier analysis of 500 to 650 of the donors, sequences lacking an unambiguous match to a single V gene segment were excluded. In an earlier analysis of approximately 550 of the donors, V segments were called functional above 56.7% productive rearrangements and were called segregating when the between-donor standard deviation exceeded 5%. To diagnose cytomegalovirus status from the catalog of TCR beta chain sequences, a statistical classification framework was built. In a later analysis, TCR nucleotide sequences were compared against IMGT/GENE-DB human TR gene sequences so that V and J genes could be assigned. Using the TCRdist pipeline, a later analysis assigned CDR3 sequences along with most-parsimonious VDJ recombination scenarios. In a later analysis, each TCR beta chain was defined by its CDR3 amino acid sequence together with its V-gene family, and reads lacking a unique V-gene family were excluded. In a later analysis, some 600 highly shared, low-generation-probability nucleotide sequences were removed to address suspected cross-contamination and a sequencing artifact. In a later analysis, a clonal expansion index was calculated for each public chain from normalized within-repertoire ranks of inferred template counts. A later analysis computed generation probabilities with a VDJ recombination model fitted to out-of-frame rearrangements, and checked the results against IGoR. In a later analysis, hypergeometric tests were used to score TCR-TCR, TCR-HLA and TCR-CMV co-occurrence, with a repertoire-size bias correction applied to TCR pairs. In a later analysis, false discovery rates were estimated by permuting HLA or CMV assignments 20 times. In a later analysis, co-occurring TCRs were grouped using DBSCAN, and TCRdist sequence similarity was added for clustering within HLA-allele-positive subsets. For co-occurrence clustering, repertoires with fewer than 30,000 or more than 120,000 public chains were excluded, along with about five repertoires with anomalous nucleotide sharing. TCRdb retrieved this table from immuneACCESS and kept in-frame rearrangements only. Not all clones are present; in checked studies, unresolved V genes account for under half, and no reason is known for the remainder. Clone size and the V and J calls come from that table; the DNA yielded D and trimming. The sample has around 150,000 clones on record, roughly 75% of them singletons. In total, the top ten clones hold roughly 7.6% of the sample.

The cohort consisted of 600 to 700 healthy bone marrow donors. All cohort members were sampled while nominally healthy, although unrecorded immune exposures were likely present. The donor was CMV seropositive and belonged to the group of around 300 seropositive cohort members. Every donor gave a peripheral blood sample, and the peripheral blood mononuclear cells from that sample were used for TCR beta sequencing. Genomic DNA extraction from the blood cell samples was performed with the Qiagen DNeasy Blood Extraction Kit. The source material was PBMCs. The sequence derives from a woman between 40 and 50 years old in good health and CMV-seropositive. Recombination connected TRBV5-1 to TRBJ1-4, with the D gene not confidently named. The DNA reads TGCGCCAGCAGCTTGTCAACTGATGAAAAACTGTTTTTT. Translated, this gives CASSLSTDEKLFF.